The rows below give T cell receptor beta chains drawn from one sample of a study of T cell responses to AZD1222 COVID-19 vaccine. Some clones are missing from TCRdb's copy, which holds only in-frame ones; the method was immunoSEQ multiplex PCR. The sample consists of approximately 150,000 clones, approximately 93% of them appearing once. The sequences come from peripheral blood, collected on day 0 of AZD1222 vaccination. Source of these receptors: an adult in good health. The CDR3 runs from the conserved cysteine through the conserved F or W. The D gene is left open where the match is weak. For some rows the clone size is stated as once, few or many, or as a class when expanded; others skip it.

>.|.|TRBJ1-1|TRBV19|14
CASSQTSVNTEAFF
TGTGCCAGTAGCCAGACCTCAGTGAACACTGAAGCTTTCTTT
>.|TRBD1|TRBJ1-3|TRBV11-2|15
CASSRWDSSGNTIYF
TGTGCCAGCAGCCGATGGGACAGCTCTGGAAACACCATATATTTT
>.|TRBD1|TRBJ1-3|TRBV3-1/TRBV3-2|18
CASSHTGTGPFSGNTIYF
TGTGCCAGCAGTCACACCGGGACAGGGCCGTTCTCTGGAAACACCATATATTTT
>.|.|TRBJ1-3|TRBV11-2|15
CASSWFRTAGNTIYF
TGTGCCAGCAGCTGGTTCCGGACAGCTGGAAACACCATATATTTT
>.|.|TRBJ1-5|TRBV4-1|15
CASSQDGRGVGPQHF
TGCGCCAGCAGCCAAGATGGGAGGGGCGTGGGGCCCCAGCATTTT
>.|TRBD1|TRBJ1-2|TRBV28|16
CASSLGAEGANYGYTF
TGTGCCAGCAGTTTAGGCGCTGAGGGGGCCAACTATGGCTACACCTTC
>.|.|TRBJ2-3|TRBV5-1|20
CASSPWVRGRTYSSTDTQYF
TGCGCCAGCAGCCCCTGGGTACGGGGCAGGACATATTCTAGCACAGATACGCAGTATTTT
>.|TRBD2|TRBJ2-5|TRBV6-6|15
CASSPTLAGEATQYF
TGTGCCAGCAGTCCCACCTTAGCGGGGGAGGCGACCCAGTACTTC
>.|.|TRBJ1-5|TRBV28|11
CASNTHQPQHF
TGTGCCAGCAATACTCATCAGCCCCAGCATTTT
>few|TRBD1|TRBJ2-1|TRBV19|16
CASRYTGGSYYNEQFF
TGTGCCAGTAGGTATACAGGGGGATCTTACTACAATGAGCAGTTCTTC
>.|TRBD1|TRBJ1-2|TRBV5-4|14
CASSSWTGRSGYTF
TGTGCCAGCAGCTCTTGGACAGGGAGGAGTGGCTACACCTTC
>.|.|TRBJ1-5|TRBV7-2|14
CASSSDSYNQPQHF
TGTGCCAGCAGCAGCGACAGTTACAATCAGCCCCAGCATTTT
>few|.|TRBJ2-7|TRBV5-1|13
CASRTGVGYEQYF
TGCGCCAGCAGGACGGGGGTAGGCTACGAGCAGTACTTC
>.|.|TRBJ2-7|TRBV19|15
CASSPLRDLVNEQYF
TGTGCCAGTAGTCCTCTTCGGGACTTGGTTAACGAGCAGTACTTC
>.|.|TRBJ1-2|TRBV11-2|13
CASSLRSGRGYTF
TGTGCCAGCAGCTTAAGGTCAGGTCGTGGCTACACCTTC
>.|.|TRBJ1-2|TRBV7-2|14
CASSSKGGYYGYTF
TGTGCCAGCAGCTCGAAGGGAGGGTACTATGGCTACACCTTC
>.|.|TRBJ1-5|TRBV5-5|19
CASSLEPTVGHYSNQPQHF
TGTGCCAGCAGCTTGGAACCAACGGTGGGGCATTATAGCAATCAGCCCCAGCATTTT
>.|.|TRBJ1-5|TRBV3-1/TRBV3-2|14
CASSHGAFYQPQHF
TGTGCCAGCAGCCACGGGGCATTTTATCAGCCCCAGCATTTT
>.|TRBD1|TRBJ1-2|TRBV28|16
CASSGPGQGTYYGYTF
TGTGCCAGCAGTGGGCCGGGACAGGGGACCTATTATGGCTACACCTTC
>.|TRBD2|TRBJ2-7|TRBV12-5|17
CASGSPGGTSVAYEQYF
TGTGCTAGTGGGTCTCCTGGGGGGACTAGCGTTGCCTACGAGCAGTACTTC
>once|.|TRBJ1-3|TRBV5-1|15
CASSLGGNPGDTIYF
TGCGCCAGCAGCTTAGGGGGAAACCCGGGGGACACCATATATTTT
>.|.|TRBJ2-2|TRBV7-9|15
CASSLVRPIIGELFF
TGTGCCAGCAGCTTAGTTCGGCCCATAATCGGGGAGCTGTTTTTT
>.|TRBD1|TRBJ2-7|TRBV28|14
CASRRTGIPYEQYF
TGTGCCAGCAGGAGGACAGGGATTCCATACGAGCAGTACTTC
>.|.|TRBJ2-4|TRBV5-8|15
CASSLRPLAKNIQYF
TGTGCCAGCAGCTTGCGTCCTCTAGCCAAAAACATTCAGTACTTC
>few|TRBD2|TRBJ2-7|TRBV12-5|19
CASGLPGGRLPKGLYEQYF
TGTGCTAGTGGTCTCCCGGGGGGACGGCTCCCAAAAGGACTCTACGAGCAGTACTTC
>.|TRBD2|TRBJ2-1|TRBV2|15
CASRRVSGGANEQFF
TGTGCCAGCAGGCGCGTTAGCGGGGGGGCAAATGAGCAGTTCTTC
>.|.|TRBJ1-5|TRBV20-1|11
CSAKGGGAQHF
TGCAGTGCCAAGGGCGGGGGGGCCCAGCATTTT
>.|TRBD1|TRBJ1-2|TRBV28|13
CASSEGQGAGYTF
TGTGCCAGCAGTGAGGGACAGGGTGCCGGCTACACCTTC
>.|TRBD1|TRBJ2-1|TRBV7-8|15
CASNYDRVTYNEQFF
TGTGCCAGCAACTACGACAGGGTAACCTACAATGAGCAGTTCTTC
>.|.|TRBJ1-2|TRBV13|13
CASSLKGDYGYTF
TGTGCCAGCAGCTTAAAGGGGGACTATGGCTACACCTTC
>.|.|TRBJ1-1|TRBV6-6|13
CASRDPISTEAFF
TGTGCCAGCAGGGACCCCATTAGCACTGAAGCTTTCTTT
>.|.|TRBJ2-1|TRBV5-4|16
CASSLEADFGVGEQFF
TGTGCCAGCAGCTTGGAGGCGGACTTCGGAGTAGGTGAGCAGTTCTTC
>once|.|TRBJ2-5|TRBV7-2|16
CASSPLGNRVQETQYF
TGTGCCAGCAGCCCGCTAGGTAACAGGGTGCAAGAGACCCAGTACTTC
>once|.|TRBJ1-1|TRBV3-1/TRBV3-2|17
CASSPPGGRIMNTEAFF
TGTGCCAGCAGCCCCCCCGGGGGGCGTATTATGAACACTGAAGCTTTCTTT
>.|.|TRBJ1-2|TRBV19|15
CASSEVGATNYGYTF
TGTGCCAGTAGCGAGGTAGGGGCAACTAACTATGGCTACACCTTC
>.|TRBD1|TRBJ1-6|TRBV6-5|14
CASSWIGGNSPLHF
TGTGCCAGCAGTTGGATAGGGGGCAATTCACCCCTCCACTTT
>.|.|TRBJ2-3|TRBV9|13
CASSVDTPDTQYF
TGTGCCAGCAGCGTAGACACCCCAGATACGCAGTATTTT
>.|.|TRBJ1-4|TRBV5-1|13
CASSLGQGEKLFF
TGCGCCAGCAGCTTGGGCCAGGGGGAAAAACTGTTTTTT
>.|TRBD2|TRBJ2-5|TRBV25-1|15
CASTGLAGAGETQYF
TGTGCCAGCACAGGACTAGCGGGGGCTGGGGAGACCCAGTACTTC
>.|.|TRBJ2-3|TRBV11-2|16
CASSLDVGDTSNTQYF
TGTGCCAGCAGCTTAGATGTGGGGGACACCTCTAATACGCAGTATTTT
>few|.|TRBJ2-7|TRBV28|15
CASSLGQLSSYEQYF
TGTGCCAGCAGTTTAGGACAGTTATCCTCCTACGAGCAGTACTTC
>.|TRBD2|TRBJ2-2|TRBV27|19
CASSLFPLTSGGATGELFF
TGTGCCAGCAGTTTATTCCCCCTAACTAGCGGGGGGGCTACAGGGGAGCTGTTTTTT
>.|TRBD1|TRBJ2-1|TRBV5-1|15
CASSYRQGAYNEQFF
TGCGCCAGCAGTTATAGACAGGGCGCTTACAATGAGCAGTTCTTC
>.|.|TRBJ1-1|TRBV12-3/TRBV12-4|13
CASSLWQNTEAFF
TGTGCCAGCAGTTTATGGCAAAACACTGAAGCTTTCTTT